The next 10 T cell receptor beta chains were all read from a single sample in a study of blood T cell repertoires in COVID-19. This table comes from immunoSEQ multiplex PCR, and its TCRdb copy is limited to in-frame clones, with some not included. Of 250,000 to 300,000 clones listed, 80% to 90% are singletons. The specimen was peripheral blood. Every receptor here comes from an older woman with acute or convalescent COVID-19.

CDR3 amino acids: CASSLGAGQQETQYF. CDR3 nucleotide sequence: TGTGCCAGCAGCTTAGGGGCGGGTCAACAAGAGACCCAGTACTTC. The J gene is TRBJ2-5, the V gene TRBV7-9; D is possibly TRBD2 (5 bases). Trimming pared 1 base from V and 2 bases from J, leaving 11 bases between. The CDR3 runs 15 residues. CDR1 is SEHNR, CDR2 FQNEAQ, per germline (reference sequence).

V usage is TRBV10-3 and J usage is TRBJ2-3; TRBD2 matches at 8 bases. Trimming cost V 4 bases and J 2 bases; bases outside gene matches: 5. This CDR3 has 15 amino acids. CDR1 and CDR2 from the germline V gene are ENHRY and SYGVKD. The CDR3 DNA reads TGTGCCATCAGTGGGGCGGGGGGCACCACAGATACGCAGTATTTT. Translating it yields CAISGAGGTTDTQYF.

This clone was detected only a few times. CDR3 bases: TGTGCCAGCAGCCCTACTAGTTCACCCCTCCACTTT. The encoded protein is CASSPTSSPLHF. The V call is TRBV7-9, the J call TRBJ1-6; D remains unclear. Trimming stripped 5 bases from V and 9 bases from J, with 8 bases between. Germline V CDR1 and CDR2: SEHNR, FQNEAQ (reference sequence). This CDR3 spans 12 amino acids.

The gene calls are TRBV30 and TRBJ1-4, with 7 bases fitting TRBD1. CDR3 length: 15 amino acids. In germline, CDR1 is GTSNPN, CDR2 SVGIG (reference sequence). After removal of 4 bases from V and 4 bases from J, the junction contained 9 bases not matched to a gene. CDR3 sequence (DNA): TGTGCCTGGACCTTACAGGGGACAGATAATGAAAAACTGTTTTTT. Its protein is CAWTLQGTDNEKLFF.

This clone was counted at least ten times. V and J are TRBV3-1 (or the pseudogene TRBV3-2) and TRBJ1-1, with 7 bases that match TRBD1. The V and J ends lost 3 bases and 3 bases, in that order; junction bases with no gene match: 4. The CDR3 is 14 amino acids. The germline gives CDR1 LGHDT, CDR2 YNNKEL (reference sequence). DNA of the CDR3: TGTGCCAGCAGCCAGAACAGGGGACACACTGAAGCTTTCTTT. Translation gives CASSQNRGHTEAFF.

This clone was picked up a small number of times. The CDR3 region is CASSSGTGRIGEQYF. The CDR3 DNA reads as TGTGCCAGCAGTTCCGGGACAGGACGTATCGGCGAGCAGTACTTC. This chain joins TRBV6-5 and TRBJ2-7, with 8 bases that match TRBD1. The CDR3 loop spans 15 amino acids. V shed 4 bases and J 6 bases; nucleotides not matched to a gene: 11. CDR1 is MNHEY, CDR2 SVGAGI, per germline.

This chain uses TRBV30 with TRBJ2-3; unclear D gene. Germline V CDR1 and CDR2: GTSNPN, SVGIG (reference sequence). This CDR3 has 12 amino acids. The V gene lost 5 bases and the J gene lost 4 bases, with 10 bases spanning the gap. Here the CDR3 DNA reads TGTGCCTGGGCCCCATCCCCAGATACGCAGTATTTT. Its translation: CAWAPSPDTQYF.

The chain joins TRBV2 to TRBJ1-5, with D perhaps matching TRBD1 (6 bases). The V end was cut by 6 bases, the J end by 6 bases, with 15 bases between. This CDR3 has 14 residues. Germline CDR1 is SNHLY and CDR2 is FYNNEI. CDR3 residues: CASSLTGNGQPQHF. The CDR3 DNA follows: TGTGCCAGCAGCCTTACAGGGAACGGTCAGCCCCAGCATTTT.

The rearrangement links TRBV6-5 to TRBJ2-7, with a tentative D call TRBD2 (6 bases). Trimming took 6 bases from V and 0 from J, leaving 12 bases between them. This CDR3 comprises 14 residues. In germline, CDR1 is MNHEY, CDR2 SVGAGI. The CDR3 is CASREGGSSYEQYF. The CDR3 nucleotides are TGTGCCAGCAGAGAGGGAGGATCCTCCTACGAGCAGTACTTC.

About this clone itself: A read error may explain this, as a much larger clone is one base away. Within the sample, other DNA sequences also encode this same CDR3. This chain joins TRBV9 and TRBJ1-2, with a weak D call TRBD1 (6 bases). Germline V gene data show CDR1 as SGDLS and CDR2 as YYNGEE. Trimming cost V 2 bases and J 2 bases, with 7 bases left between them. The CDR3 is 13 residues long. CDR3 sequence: CASSVDRNYGYTF. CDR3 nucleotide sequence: TGTGCCAGCAGCGTGGACAGAAACTATGGCTACACCTTC.